The 9 T cell receptor beta chains below come from one sample, sequenced in a study of blood T cell repertoires in COVID-19. TCRdb's table, derived via immunoSEQ multiplex PCR, lists solely in-frame clones and lacks some. The data contain roughly 230,000 clones, roughly 85% of them singletons. The specimen sequenced was PBMCs or T cells enriched from blood (not recorded which). The receptors stem from a woman between 50 and 59 years old who had been exposed to COVID-19.

The chain uses TRBV19 and TRBJ1-2, with a tentative D call TRBD1 (5 bases). CDR3 length equals 16 residues. Germline values: CDR1 LNHDA, CDR2 SQIVND (reference sequence). This chain's CDR3 is CDPQTEGSSFNYGYTF. Here the CDR3 DNA reads TGTGACCCACAAACGGAGGGGTCATCATTTAACTATGGCTACACCTTC. The full variable domain, completed using reference TRBV19 and TRBJ1-2, is DGGITQSPKYLFRKEGQNVTLSCEQNLNHDAMYWYRQDPGQGLRLIYYSQIVNDFQKGDIAEGYSVSREKKESFPLTVTSAQKNPTAFYLCDPQTEGSSFNYGYTFGSGTRLTVV.

At least ten counts were recorded for this clone. V usage is TRBV3-1 (or the pseudogene TRBV3-2) and J usage is TRBJ1-5, with D tentatively TRBD1 (5 bases). CDR3 length: 14 residues. The germline CDR1 and CDR2 sequences are LGHDT and YNNKEL (reference sequence). Trimming cost V 0 bases and J 11 bases, with 14 bases left between them. The CDR3 coding sequence is TGTGCCAGCAGCCAAGAGGGGGGAGTTGGGGCCCAGCATTTT. This codes for CASSQEGGVGAQHF.

Written as DNA, the CDR3 is TGTGCCAGCAGCGCAGACATCGGGGAGCTGTTTTTT. Amino acids: CASSADIGELFF. The chain joins TRBV9 to TRBJ2-2; D is unclear. The CDR3 has 12 residues. The germline V gene encodes CDR1 SGDLS and CDR2 YYNGEE. Trimming shortened V by 3 bases and J by 7 bases, and 7 bases separated the two germline ends.

This chain joins TRBV12-3 or TRBV12-4 and TRBJ1-1; no firm D call. V lost 3 bases and J lost 11, with 10 bases in between. The CDR3 consists of 11 residues. The CDR3 DNA sequence: TGTGCCAGCAGTTTTGGAGAGACGGCTTTCTTT. Translated: CASSFGETAFF.

This clone was found many times. The gene calls are TRBV19 and TRBJ1-1; D unclear. Trimming removed 1 base from V and 11 bases from J, with 20 bases in between. The CDR3 totals 15 residues. Germline V gene data show CDR1 as LNHDA and CDR2 as SQIVND (reference sequence). CDR3 sequence reads: CASSIGGTGEGYAFF. CDR3 nucleotide sequence: TGTGCCAGTAGTATAGGAGGTACCGGCGAGGGATATGCTTTCTTT.

The V gene is TRBV5-5, the J gene TRBJ2-3; 11 bases agree with TRBD2. This CDR3 contains 13 residues. With 1 base clipped from V and 10 bases from J, the junction kept 2 bases outside the gene matches. Per germline, CDR1 SGHKS and CDR2 YYEKEE (reference sequence). The CDR3 coding sequence is TGTGCCAGCAGCTTGTTACTAGCGGGGGCGCAGTATTTT. Amino acids: CASSLLLAGAQYF.

The chain links TRBV7-6 to TRBJ2-7; D unresolved. The germline V gene encodes CDR1 SGHVS and CDR2 FNYEAQ. CDR3 length: 15 residues. V shed 5 bases and J shed 6 bases, with 20 bases lying between them. CDR3 DNA sequence: TGTGCCAGCAGCCTGGAAGTGGGCCCCTCTGGCGAGCAGTACTTC. Residues: CASSLEVGPSGEQYF.

The chain uses TRBV14 and TRBJ2-4; maybe TRBD1 (5 bases). The CDR3 is 13 amino acids. Germline V CDR1 and CDR2: SGHDN, FVKESK. Trimming cost V 6 bases and J 4 bases, with 10 bases left between them. The CDR3 sequence: CASSPGLKNIQYF. CDR3 nucleotide sequence: TGTGCCAGCAGTCCAGGGTTAAAAAACATTCAGTACTTC.

The chain is built from TRBV18 and TRBJ1-5; TRBD1 might be the D (6 bases). The CDR3 is made up of 14 amino acids. Trimming pared 4 bases from V and 7 bases from J, leaving 14 bases between. Germline V gene lookup returns CDR1 KGHSH and CDR2 LQKENI. The CDR3 spells CASSQSRGRQPQHF. CDR3 DNA: TGTGCCAGCTCACAATCCAGGGGACGGCAGCCCCAGCATTTT.